This T cell receptor (beta chain) was sequenced in a study of blood T cell repertoires in COVID-19. The overall study: Sites in the United States, Italy and Spain provided acute and convalescent COVID-19 samples.

Authors' methods: The assay estimated nucleated cells by amplifying reference gene primers. TCRdb keeps only in-frame clones here, not all; method: immunoSEQ multiplex PCR. For V, J and clone size, that table is used; D and trimming come from the DNA. The sample has around 300,000 clones, roughly 86% seen once. Participants came from fewer than 25 US areas, aged about 18 to 89 years. Symptom resolution, clearance, or two negative PCRs marked donors in Cohort 3 as recovered. Trimming pared 1 base from V and 1 base from J, leaving 16 bases between. Germline values: CDR1 LGHNA, CDR2 YSLEER. The CDR3 runs 17 residues.

Specimen: PBMCs or T cells enriched from blood (not recorded which). This receptor was obtained from a woman aged 25 to 39 who had recovered from COVID-19. The rearrangement uses TRBV4-3 and TRBJ1-1; D is perhaps TRBD1 (5 bases). This CDR3 reads CASSQVLGTGRNTEAFF. The CDR3 DNA reads TGCGCCAGCAGCCAAGTCCTCGGGACTGGCCGGAACACTGAAGCTTTCTTT.